The sequence of this T cell receptor (beta chain) was determined in a study of control samples from healthy donors and cancer patients. The assay was immunoSEQ multiplex PCR, and TCRdb's table has in-frame clones only and misses some. The profile covers about 140,000 clones, with 94% appearing a single time and approximately 14% taken by the ten largest. The germline V gene has CDR1 SGHDT and CDR2 YYEEEE. This CDR3 region has 16 residues. Losses at the gene ends were 0 bases for V and 0 bases for J; bases not matched to a gene: 3. The rearrangement links TRBV5-6 to TRBJ2-1; 7 positions agree with TRBD2. Material: blood. The TCR comes from a man in his forties in good health. Here the CDR3 DNA reads TGTGCCAGCAGCTTGGTCGGCGGGAGCTCCTACAATGAGCAGTTCTTC. It specifies CASSLVGGSSYNEQFF.